The 10 T cell receptor beta chains reported below all come from one sample, sequenced in a study of regulatory T cells in long-lasting Graves disease. Combining iRepertoire HTBI primers with Arm-PCR of CDR3 regions, the authors built TCR beta libraries. TCRdb re-called the multiplex PCR reads through MiXCR, storing one row per CDR3 protein. In the table there are approximately 350,000 distinct CDR3 sequences, 16% of which are singletons. Time point given: newly diagnosed GD, antithyroid drugs for less than 3 months. Researchers made the TCR library from RNA that was extracted from PBMCs. These same data were also listed under a study on T cells in Graves' hyperthyroidism and ophthalmopathy.

Here the sequenced sample was peripheral blood mononuclear cells (PBMCs), taken at new diagnosis, from a patient treated with antithyroid drugs. These receptors all come from a man aged 35-49 years with Graves disease.

The sample holds a few counts of this clonotype. The chain uses TRBV5-1 and TRBJ2-2, with 15 bases aligning to TRBD2. The ends lost 4 bases at V and 0 bases at J; junction bases unmatched: 13. CDR3 length: 21 residues. Germline lookup yields CDR1 SGHRS and CDR2 YFSETQ. The CDR3 spells CASSRPLGTSGGNANTGELFF. DNA for the CDR3: TGCGCCAGCAGCCGACCCCTCGGGACTAGCGGGGGGAACGCGAACACCGGGGAGCTGTTTTTT.

This clonotype was seen many times. The chain couples TRBV18 to TRBJ1-3; D remains unclear. Germline loops: CDR1 KGHSH, CDR2 LQKENI. V was cut by 3 bases and J by 0 bases, with 9 bases left in between. This CDR3 has 15 residues. The CDR3 DNA sequence: TGTGCCAGCTCACCTGCAAGAAACTCTGGAAACACCATATATTTT. Translated, it gives CASSPARNSGNTIYF. Full variable domain (rest looked up from reference TRBV18 and TRBJ1-3): NAGVMQNPRHLVRRRGQEARLRCSPMKGHSHVYWYRQLPEEGLKFMVYLQKENIIDESGMPKERFSAEFPKEGPSILRIQQVVRGDSAAYFCASSPARNSGNTIYFGEGSWLTVV.

With respect to this clonotype: A far larger clone is off by one base, so a read error is likely. The chain carries TRBV2 and TRBJ2-7; D is unclear. The CDR3 is made up of 11 amino acids. Per the germline V gene, CDR1 is SNHLY and CDR2 is FYNNEI. The CDR3 nucleotides read TGTGCCAGCTCACCTCCGGGCGAGCAGCACTTC. Amino acid sequence: CASSPPGEQHF.

V is TRBV20-1 and J is TRBJ2-7, with D unclear. The germline V and J ends were trimmed by 6 bases and 2 bases, with 11 bases remaining between them. The germline V gene encodes CDR1 DFQATT and CDR2 SNEGSKA (reference sequence). The CDR3 spans 12 residues. The CDR3 coding sequence is TGCAGTGCAAGCAAGGAGACCTACGAGCAGTACTTC. As protein: CSASKETYEQYF.

This clonotype was seen only a few times. A much more abundant neighbour one base away suggests this may be a read error. The rearrangement links TRBV30 to TRBJ2-5; D uncertain. CDR1 is GTSNPN and CDR2 is SVGIG in the germline V gene (reference sequence). There are 11 residues in the CDR3. Here the CDR3 reads CAWRRTRMFHF. The CDR3 DNA is TGTGCCTGGAGGAGAACCAGGATGTTCCACTTC.

The V and J genes are TRBV3-1 and TRBJ2-7; D unresolved. The V gene's germline CDR1 is LGHDT and CDR2 YNNKEL (reference sequence). The CDR3 length is 13 residues. Trimming stripped 5 bases from V and 3 bases from J, with 11 bases between. The CDR3 DNA follows: TGTGCCAGCAGCTCGCCAGAGGACTACGAGCAGTACTTC. Protein: CASSSPEDYEQYF.

The chain carries TRBV20-1 and TRBJ2-7; 9 bases fit TRBD1. The CDR3 spans 14 residues. Germline V lookup: CDR1 DFQATT, CDR2 SNEGSKA (reference sequence). V lost 4 bases to trimming and J lost 4 bases; unmatched junction nucleotides: 8. The CDR3 reads CSATIPGQGYEQYF. DNA for the CDR3: TGCAGTGCTACCATCCCGGGACAGGGTTACGAGCAGTACTTC.

This clonotype was counted ten times or more. J is TRBJ2-7 and V is TRBV5-1, with D perhaps matching TRBD2 (7 bases). The germline V and J ends were trimmed by 5 bases and 5 bases, with 14 bases remaining between them. Germline CDR1 SGHRS, CDR2 YFSETQ. This CDR3 has 13 residues. The CDR3 is CASSGRGGDEQYF. The CDR3 nucleotides are TGCGCCAGCAGTGGCAGGGGAGGGGACGAGCAGTACTTC. The variable domain in full, completed from reference TRBV5-1 and TRBJ2-7, reads KAGVTQTPRYLIKTRGQQVTLSCSPISGHRSVSWYQQTPGQGLQFLFEYFSETQRNKGNFPGRFSGRQFSNSRSEMNVSTLELGDSALYLCASSGRGGDEQYFGPGTRLTVT.

This clonotype was seen repeatedly, ten times or more. The chain has TRBV24-1 and TRBJ1-4; the match to TRBD1 covers 8 bases. J was trimmed by 5 bases and V by 3 bases; bases with no gene match: 4. The CDR3 has 15 residues. CDR1 and CDR2 (germline): KGHDR, SFDVKD. CDR3 in amino acids: CATSDPRTGNEKLFF. The CDR3 DNA is TGTGCCACCAGTGATCCCCGGACAGGGAATGAAAAACTGTTTTTT.

This clonotype was counted many times. The chain has TRBV11-3 and TRBJ2-4, with D perhaps TRBD1 (6 bases). The CDR3 loop spans 14 amino acids. With 5 bases removed from V and 8 bases from J, the gap between germline ends came to 16 bases. Germline V lookup: CDR1 SGHNT, CDR2 YENEEA. CDR3 nucleotide sequence: TGTGCCAGCAGCGCCGACAGGAAATCGGACATTCAGTACTTC. Protein: CASSADRKSDIQYF.